This T cell receptor (beta chain) comes out of a study of CD4 and CD8 cells across lung adenocarcinoma regions. TCRdb reanalysed the PCR reads using MiXCR and keeps one entry per CDR3 protein. The sample lists about 11,000 distinct CDR3 sequences, 53% occurring once. This clonotype has more than one count but fewer than ten. Germline loops: CDR1 MDHEN, CDR2 SYDVKM. Trimming stripped 6 bases from V and 2 bases from J, with 13 bases between. The CDR3 covers 14 residues. The sample taken for sequencing was CD8+ T cells from the center of a lung tumor. V gene TRBV28 combines with J gene TRBJ2-5; TRBD2 might be the D (5 bases). The source is a female donor with lung adenocarcinoma. The CD4 and CD8 labels of this study may be unreliable. The CDR3 reads CASSPAGSQETQYF. CDR3 in DNA: TGTGCCAGCAGCCCGGCGGGTTCACAAGAGACCCAGTACTTC.